This entry lists 5 T cell receptor beta chains sequenced from one sample in a study of brain T cells in children with intractable seizures. TCRdb's table, derived via immunoSEQ multiplex PCR, lists solely in-frame clones and lacks some. The table records under 150,000 clones, 90% to 95% of them present only once. Specimen: peripheral blood, collected at surgery. These receptors originate from a boy younger than two with hemimegalencephaly and intractable seizures.

The chain joins TRBV6-1 to TRBJ1-2; 9 positions agree with TRBD1. V dropped 3 bases and J dropped 8; count of bases not matched to a gene: 7. CDR3 size: 14 residues. In germline, CDR1 is MNHNS, CDR2 SASEGT. As DNA, the CDR3 is TGTGCCAGCAGTGAGGGGACAGGGAGTAGGGGCTACACCTTC. Translation: CASSEGTGSRGYTF.

The genes are TRBV4-1 and TRBJ2-7, with D uncertain. Per germline, CDR1 MGHRA and CDR2 YSYEKL. Trimming left V 4 bases short and J 0 bases short, with 22 bases between. This CDR3 has 18 amino acids. This CDR3 is CASSRPPSDALGSYEQYF. The CDR3 nucleotides read TGCGCCAGCAGCCGACCCCCATCGGACGCTCTCGGCTCCTACGAGCAGTACTTC.

The chain carries TRBV7-9 and TRBJ2-7; 7 positions agree with TRBD1. Trimming cost V 5 bases and J 4 bases; bases outside gene matches: 8. This CDR3 is built from 14 residues. Germline loops: CDR1 SEHNR, CDR2 FQNEAQ (reference sequence). CDR3 amino acids: CASSPGQVKYEQYF. CDR3 bases: TGTGCCAGCAGCCCAGGACAGGTCAAATACGAGCAGTACTTC.

J is TRBJ1-4 and V is TRBV5-4; D not resolved. The V gene lost 4 bases and the J gene lost 10 bases, with 20 bases spanning the gap. The CDR3 has 15 amino acids. Germline V gene data show CDR1 as SGHNT and CDR2 as YYREEE (reference sequence). CDR3 loop: CASSPAASERGKLFF. As DNA, the CDR3 is TGTGCCAGCAGCCCGGCGGCCAGTGAACGGGGAAAACTGTTTTTT.

V gene TRBV9 combines with J gene TRBJ1-6, with D unresolved. V lost 0 bases and J 9 bases, leaving 10 bases between the germline ends. This CDR3 contains 14 residues. Germline loops: CDR1 SGDLS, CDR2 YYNGEE. The CDR3 bases are TGTGCCAGCAGCGTAGGATGGGTATCTTCACCCCTCCACTTT. It yields the protein CASSVGWVSSPLHF. Combining the CDR3 with reference TRBV9 and TRBJ1-6 gives the whole variable domain DSGVTQTPKHLITATGQRVTLRCSPRSGDLSVYWYQQSLDQGLQFLIQYYNGEERAKGNILERFSAQQFPDLHSELNLSSLELGDSALYFCASSVGWVSSPLHFGNGTRLTVT.